This TCR beta chain was captured in a study of cytomegalovirus exposure and HLA in healthy donors (dated by TCRdb to 2016 to 2017). In terms of the full investigation: An earlier analysis of 587 of the donors reported approximately 300 Gb of sequence data and 117 million unique TCR beta sequences obtained from some 200 million T cells. Roughly 320 gigabases of sequencing data and roughly 80 million unique TCR sequences made up an early release that covered over 550 HLA-typed donors. The genetic ancestry cluster associated with self-reported Caucasian donors included 81% of the roughly 410 genotyped donors. The aim of the study was to test whether cataloging public T cell receptors could identify signatures of past pathogen exposure. The study profiled the T cell repertoires of hundreds of subjects by immunosequencing and related them to cytomegalovirus serostatus. In addition to the first cohort of 650 to 750 subjects, a separate validation cohort of approximately 110 different subjects was used. To predict cytomegalovirus infection status, the study brought together high-throughput TCR immunosequencing, statistical association of individual TCRs with disease status, and machine learning. To study patterns of TCR occurrence, a later analysis re-analyzed previously published TCR beta repertoires from around 670 donors and added high-resolution HLA genotyping. The later analysis used no new phenotypic data to find candidate immune exposures, relying instead on TCR beta sequences and their occurrence across donors. In an earlier analysis of around 540 of the donors, high-throughput TCR beta sequencing was used to judge whether each TCR beta V gene segment behaved as functional or pseudogenic. Alongside the repertoire data, information on donor age, sex, ethnicity and CMV serostatus was compiled. A later genetic analysis took genome-wide SNP genotypes for about 65% of the 666 donors and used that subset as a discovery cohort. All discovery cohort repertoires had been generated using a single sequencing platform. Class I and class II HLA loci were covered by the typing at four-digit resolution. The number of typed donors differed by locus: roughly 629-640 for A, B, C, DRB1 and DQB1; about 520 for DQA1; 606 for DPA1; and roughly 490 for DPB1. Four to six DR-DQ haplotypes were handled as single units for association and clustering, since linkage in the cohort was strong. Among almost 400 genotyped donors of the cohort, an average of around 240,000 unique TCR beta nucleotide sequences were sequenced per donor, roughly 18% of them non-productive.

In total, 666 healthy bone marrow donors made up the cohort. At the time of sampling, every cohort member was nominally healthy, though immune exposures that went unrecorded were likely present. The donor was CMV seronegative and belonged to the group of over 350 seronegative cohort members. A peripheral blood sample was collected from each donor, and TCR beta sequencing was performed on peripheral blood mononuclear cells. Genomic DNA was extracted from the blood cell samples with the Qiagen DNeasy Blood Extraction Kit. The library was made by the immunoSEQ multiplex PCR assay. A mixture of 60 forward primers for TCR Vbeta segments and 13 reverse primers for TCR Jbeta segments was used in the multiplex PCR. The CDR3 region of rearranged TCR beta genes was amplified from genomic DNA with a multiplex PCR assay. Amplified TCR beta libraries were sequenced as 87-base-pair reads on the Illumina HiSeq System. Regarding the original processing steps: A later analysis counted tens of millions of unique TCR beta chains across the 666 repertoires, and around 9.9 million of these chains were shared by at least two donors. Raw reads were error-corrected and collapsed into unique sequences by a nearest-neighbor algorithm in which closely related sequences were merged to remove PCR and sequencing errors. To assign V, D and J gene segments, CDR3 sequences were aligned to IMGT reference sequences. For a sequence to be retained, a match of at least six nucleotides to both a V gene segment and a J gene segment was required. A rearrangement counted as productive if the CDR3 had no stop codons and remained in frame with V and J, and every other rearrangement counted as non-productive. CDR3 was defined according to IMGT convention as the region running from the second conserved V-encoded cysteine to the conserved J-encoded phenylalanine. Sequences without an unambiguous match to a single V gene segment were excluded from the earlier analysis of about 630 of the donors. In an earlier analysis of 587 of the donors, V segments were called functional above 56.7% productive rearrangements and were called segregating when the between-donor standard deviation exceeded 5%. A statistical classification framework was built to diagnose cytomegalovirus status from the catalog of TCR beta chain sequences. A later analysis assigned V and J genes by comparing TCR nucleotide sequences with IMGT/GENE-DB human TR gene sequences. The TCRdist pipeline was used in a later analysis to assign CDR3 sequences and most-parsimonious VDJ recombination scenarios. In a later analysis, each TCR beta chain was defined by its CDR3 amino acid sequence together with its V-gene family, and reads lacking a unique V-gene family were excluded. In a later analysis, 550 to 650 highly shared, low-generation-probability nucleotide sequences were removed to address suspected cross-contamination and a sequencing artifact. In a later analysis, a clonal expansion index was calculated for each public chain from normalized within-repertoire ranks of inferred template counts. Generation probabilities in a later analysis came from a VDJ recombination model fitted to out-of-frame rearrangements, and those results were checked against IGoR. In a later analysis, hypergeometric tests were used to score TCR-TCR, TCR-HLA and TCR-CMV co-occurrence, with a repertoire-size bias correction applied to TCR pairs. In a later analysis, false discovery rates were estimated by permuting HLA or CMV assignments 20 times. In a later analysis, co-occurring TCRs were grouped using DBSCAN, and TCRdist sequence similarity was added for clustering within HLA-allele-positive subsets. Repertoires with fewer than 30,000 or more than 120,000 public chains were left out of co-occurrence clustering, as were a handful of repertoires with anomalous nucleotide sharing. TCRdb stores this immuneACCESS table with in-frame sequences only. Part of the clones is absent; in the studies checked, under half of the shortfall reflects unresolved V genes, and no reason is known for the rest. The DNA gave D and trimming, while V, J and clone size come from that table. This sample comprises under 200,000 clones, 62% of them detected only once. The ten largest clones take up over 2.5% of the sample.

The germline V gene yields SGHTS for CDR1 and YDEGEE for CDR2. The CDR3 measures 17 amino acids from cysteine to phenylalanine. The read is trimmed to its CDR3 DNA, 51 bases read in frame from base 1. Unmatched junction bases come to 8, with V trimmed by 4 bases and J by 0 bases. Turning to this clone: Its target antigen remains unknown. There are no base qualities to consult, and no much larger clone falls within one base.

Here is what the overall study found, with its caveats: When HLA alleles, especially DR and DQ, strongly co-occurred, TCR associations were difficult to assign to individual alleles. According to the authors, the approach could potentially be generalized to other disease states and immunological phenotypes. According to a later genetic analysis, donors in an Asian-associated ancestry cluster had fewer N-insertions in productive TCRs than the approximately 690-donor mean. A further reported finding was that TCR beta sequences accurately predicted the HLA-A and HLA-B alleles for most subjects in the first cohort. Because HLA typing was unavailable for some donors at each locus, only the typed subset was used in association tests. Sequencing depth was assumed to be roughly uniform across donors in the presence/absence analyses, though that assumption may not hold. The study gave a list of some 150 TCR beta chains associated with cytomegalovirus. In a later analysis, most CMV-associated TCR beta chains were found to appear HLA-restricted, with HLA associations seemingly driven largely by CMV exposure. In a later analysis, HLA-associated TCR beta chains showed more clonal expansion and lower generation probabilities than non-associated chains that were equally common. Only TCR beta chains were sequenced in this cohort, and the absence of alpha or paired-chain data limited detectable features. Because the 87-base-pair reads could not distinguish some IMGT-functional V segments, including TRBV6-2 and TRBV6-3, those segments were excluded. The sequencing pipeline was judged likely to have produced a cluster of highly shared sequence variants as a technical artifact. Broadly in line with IMGT annotations, most TCR beta V segments showed up in productive rearrangements about 87% or about 30% of the time in an earlier analysis of several hundred of the donors. In a later analysis, the rate of TCR association differed among HLA loci, with DRB1 alleles having the most associated TCRs and HLA-C alleles having the fewest. A later analysis associated 16,951 TCR beta sequences with specific HLA alleles at a false discovery rate of 0.05. According to a later analysis, parvovirus B19, influenza, CMV and Epstein-Barr virus appeared linked to several top co-occurrence clusters. Correlated functional status among segregating V segments might be attributable to linkage disequilibrium, but an unknown experimental factor could not be ruled out. Because counts were too low, seventeen rarely observed V segments, including chromosome 9 orphons, were left out of the earlier analysis of over 550 of the donors. CMV serostatus was the only immune exposure information available for the cohort. A later genetic analysis associated a missense DCLRE1C variant with V-gene and J-gene trimming of TCR beta chains, and an independent cohort replicated the association. Cytomegalovirus status was reported to be diagnosed by the classifier with high specificity and sensitivity in both the original and validation cohorts. While some public TCRs were present in many individuals, most TCR sequences turned up only very rarely across donors. Three of the identified cytomegalovirus-associated TCR beta chains were confirmed in vitro to be specific for cytomegalovirus antigens.

Recombination linked TRBV5-8 to TRBJ1-5; 9 middle bases align to TRBD1. The sequence was collected from a middle-aged man in good health and CMV-seronegative. Material for sequencing was PBMCs. Here the CDR3 is given as CASSPGQGSGSNQPQHF. The sequenced DNA: TGTGCCAGCAGCCCGGGACAGGGCAGCGGTAGCAATCAGCCCCAGCATTTT.